This TCR beta chain was recorded in a study of T-cell memory formation after mild COVID-19. Study details: TCR clustering was largely donor specific. Whole-study findings and limits: Clones that contracted from day 15 to 85 were balanced CD4/CD8, while later expanders leaned CD4+.

5'RACE with constant-segment primers yielded barcoded, UMI-tagged TCR alpha and TCR beta cDNA libraries. TCRdb called the 5' RACE reads again in MiXCR, with one record for every CDR3 protein. The table has 100,000 to 150,000 distinct CDR3 sequences, 15% to 20% seen once. Notes on this clonotype: Its target is not known.

The CDR3 sequence is 13 residues long. Germline CDR1 is MNHEY and CDR2 is SMNVEV (reference sequence). Trimming stripped 4 bases from V and 1 base from J, with 7 bases between. Sequencing used PBMCs or a T cell subset sorted from them (not recorded which). The TCR comes from an adult woman who had mild COVID-19 (a few samples of this study predate the infection). Cell type and time point are not known. The chain is built from TRBV27 and TRBJ1-1; D is unclear. The CDR3 here is CASSSQPNTEAFF. The CDR3 coding sequence is TGTGCCAGCAGTTCACAGCCGAACACTGAAGCTTTCTTT.